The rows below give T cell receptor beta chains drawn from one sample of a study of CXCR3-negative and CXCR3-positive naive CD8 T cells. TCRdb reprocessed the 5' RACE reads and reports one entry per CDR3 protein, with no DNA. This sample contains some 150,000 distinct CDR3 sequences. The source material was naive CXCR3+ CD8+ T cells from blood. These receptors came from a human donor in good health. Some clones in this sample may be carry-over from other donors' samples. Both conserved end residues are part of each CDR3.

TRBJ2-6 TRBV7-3 CASSQVTGSSGANVLTF
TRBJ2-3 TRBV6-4 CASSAGQLGADTQYF
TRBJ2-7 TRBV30 CAWSVGDREGSEQYF
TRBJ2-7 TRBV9 CASSVEGTGFHEQYF
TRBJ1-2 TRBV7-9 CASSGREQGQVHGSTF
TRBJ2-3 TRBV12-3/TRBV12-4 CASSFPTGPNTDTQYF
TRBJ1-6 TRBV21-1 CASSKPSASSYNSPLHF
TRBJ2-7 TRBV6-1 CATSWDRAYEQYF
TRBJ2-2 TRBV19 CASKGRDYSNPGELFF
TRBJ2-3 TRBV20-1 CSGRGITDTQYF